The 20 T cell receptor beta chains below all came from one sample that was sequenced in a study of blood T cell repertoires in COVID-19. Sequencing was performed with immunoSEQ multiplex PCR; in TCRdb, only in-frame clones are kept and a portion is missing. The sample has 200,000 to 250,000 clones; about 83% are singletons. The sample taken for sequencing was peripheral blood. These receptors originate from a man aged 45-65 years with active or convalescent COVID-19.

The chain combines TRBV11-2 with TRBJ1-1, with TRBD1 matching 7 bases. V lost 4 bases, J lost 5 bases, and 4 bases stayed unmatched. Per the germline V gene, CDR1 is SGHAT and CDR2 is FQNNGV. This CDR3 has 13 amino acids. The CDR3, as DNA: TGTGCCAGCAGCTACAGGGGCGGGACTGAAGCTTTCTTT. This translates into CASSYRGGTEAFF.

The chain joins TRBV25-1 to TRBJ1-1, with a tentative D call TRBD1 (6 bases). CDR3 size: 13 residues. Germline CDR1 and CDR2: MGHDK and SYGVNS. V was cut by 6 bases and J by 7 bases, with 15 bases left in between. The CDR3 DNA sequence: TGTGCCAGCAGCCAGGTTAGGGGGTATGAAGCTTTCTTT. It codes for CASSQVRGYEAFF.

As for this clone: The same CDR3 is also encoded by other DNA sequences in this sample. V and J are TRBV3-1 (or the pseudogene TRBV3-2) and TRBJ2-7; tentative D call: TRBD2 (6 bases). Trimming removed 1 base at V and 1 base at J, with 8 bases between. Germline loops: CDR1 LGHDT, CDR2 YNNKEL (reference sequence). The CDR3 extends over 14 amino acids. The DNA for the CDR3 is TGTGCCAGCAGCCAAGTTGCGGGGTCCTACGAGCAGTACTTC. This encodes CASSQVAGSYEQYF.

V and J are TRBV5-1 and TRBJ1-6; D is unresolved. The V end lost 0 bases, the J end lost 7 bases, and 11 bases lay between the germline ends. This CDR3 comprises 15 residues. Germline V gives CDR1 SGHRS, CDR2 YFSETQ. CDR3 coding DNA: TGCGCCAGCAGCTTGGAGGAGGAAACGAATTCACCCCTCCACTTT. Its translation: CASSLEEETNSPLHF.

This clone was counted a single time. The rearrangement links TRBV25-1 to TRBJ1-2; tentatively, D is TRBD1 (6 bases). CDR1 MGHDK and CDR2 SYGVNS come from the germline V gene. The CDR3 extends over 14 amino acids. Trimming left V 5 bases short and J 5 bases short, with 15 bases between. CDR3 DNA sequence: TGTGCCAGCAGTTCAGAGGACAGTGGATATGGCTACACCTTC. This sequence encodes CASSSEDSGYGYTF.

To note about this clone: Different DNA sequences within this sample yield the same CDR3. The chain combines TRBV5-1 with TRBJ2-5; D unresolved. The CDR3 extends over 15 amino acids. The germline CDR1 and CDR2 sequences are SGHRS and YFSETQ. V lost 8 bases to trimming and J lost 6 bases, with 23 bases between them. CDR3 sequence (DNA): TGCGCCAGTGAGTTCGGTCCAGGTTCGCCGAAGACCCAGTACTTC. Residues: CASEFGPGSPKTQYF. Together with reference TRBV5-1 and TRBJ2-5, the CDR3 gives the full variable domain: KAGVTQTPRYLIKTRGQQVTLSCSPISGHRSVSWYQQTPGQGLQFLFEYFSETQRNKGNFPGRFSGRQFSNSRSEMNVSTLELGDSALYLCASEFGPGSPKTQYFGPGTRLLVL.

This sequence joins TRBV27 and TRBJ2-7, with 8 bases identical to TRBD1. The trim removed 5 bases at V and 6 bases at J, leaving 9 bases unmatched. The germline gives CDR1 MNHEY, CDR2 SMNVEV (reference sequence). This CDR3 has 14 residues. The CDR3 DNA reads TGTGCCAGCAGTCAGACAGGGGCGAAAGGCGAGCAGTACTTC. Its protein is CASSQTGAKGEQYF.

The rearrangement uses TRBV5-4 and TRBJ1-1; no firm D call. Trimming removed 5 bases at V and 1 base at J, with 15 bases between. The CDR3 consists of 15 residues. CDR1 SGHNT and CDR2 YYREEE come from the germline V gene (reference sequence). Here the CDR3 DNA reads TGTGCCAGCAGTTCCAGCAAGGCGGGGAACACTGAAGCTTTCTTT. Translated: CASSSSKAGNTEAFF.

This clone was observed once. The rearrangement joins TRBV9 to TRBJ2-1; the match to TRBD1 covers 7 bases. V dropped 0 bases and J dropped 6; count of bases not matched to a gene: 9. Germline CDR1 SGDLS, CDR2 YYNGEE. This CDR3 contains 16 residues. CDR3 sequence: CASSVDPTGRINEQFF. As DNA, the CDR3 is TGTGCCAGCAGCGTAGATCCGACAGGGAGAATCAATGAGCAGTTCTTC.

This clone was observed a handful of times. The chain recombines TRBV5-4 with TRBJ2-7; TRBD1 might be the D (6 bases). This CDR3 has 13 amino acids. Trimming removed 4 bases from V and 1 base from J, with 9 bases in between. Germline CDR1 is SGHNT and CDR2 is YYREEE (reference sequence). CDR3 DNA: TGTGCCAGCAGCGGGACAAGTTCCTACGAGCAGTACTTC. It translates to CASSGTSSYEQYF.

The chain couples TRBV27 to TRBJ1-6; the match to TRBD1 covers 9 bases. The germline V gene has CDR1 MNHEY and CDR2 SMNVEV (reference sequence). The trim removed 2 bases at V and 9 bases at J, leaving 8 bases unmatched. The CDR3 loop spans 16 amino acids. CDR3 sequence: CASSLIPGTGSSPLHF. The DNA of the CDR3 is TGTGCCAGCAGTTTAATCCCCGGGACAGGGAGTTCACCCCTCCACTTT.

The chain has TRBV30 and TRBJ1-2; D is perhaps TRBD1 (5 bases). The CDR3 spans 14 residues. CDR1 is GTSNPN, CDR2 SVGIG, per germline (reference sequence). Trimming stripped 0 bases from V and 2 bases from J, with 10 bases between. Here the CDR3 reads CAWSVGDSNYGYTF. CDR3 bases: TGTGCCTGGAGTGTCGGTGACAGCAACTATGGCTACACCTTC.

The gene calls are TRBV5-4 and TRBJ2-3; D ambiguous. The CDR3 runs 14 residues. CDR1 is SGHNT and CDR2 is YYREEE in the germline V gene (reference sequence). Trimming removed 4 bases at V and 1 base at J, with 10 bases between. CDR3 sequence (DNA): TGTGCCAGCAGCCATCCTACTCGCACAGATACGCAGTATTTT. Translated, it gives CASSHPTRTDTQYF.

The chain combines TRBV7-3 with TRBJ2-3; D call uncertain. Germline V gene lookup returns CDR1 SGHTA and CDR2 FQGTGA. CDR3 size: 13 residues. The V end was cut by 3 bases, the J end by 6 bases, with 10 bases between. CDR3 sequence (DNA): TGTGCCAGCAGCTTGTCCGAGGCGGATACGCAGTATTTT. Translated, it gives CASSLSEADTQYF. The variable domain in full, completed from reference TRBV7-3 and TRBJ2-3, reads GAGVSQTPSNKVTEKGKYVELRCDPISGHTALYWYRQSLGQGPEFLIYFQGTGAADDSGLPNDRFFAVRPEGSVSTLKIQRTERGDSAVYLCASSLSEADTQYFGPGTRLTVL.

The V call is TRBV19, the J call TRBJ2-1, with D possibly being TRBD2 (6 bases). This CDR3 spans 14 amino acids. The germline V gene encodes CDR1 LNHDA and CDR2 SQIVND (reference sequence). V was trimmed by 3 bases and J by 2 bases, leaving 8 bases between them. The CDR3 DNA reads TGTGCCAGTAGTATTGGAGGGGCCTACAATGAGCAGTTCTTC. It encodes CASSIGGAYNEQFF. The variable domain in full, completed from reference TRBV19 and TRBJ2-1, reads DGGITQSPKYLFRKEGQNVTLSCEQNLNHDAMYWYRQDPGQGLRLIYYSQIVNDFQKGDIAEGYSVSREKKESFPLTVTSAQKNPTAFYLCASSIGGAYNEQFFGPGTRLTVL.

The CDR3 coding sequence is TGTGCCAGCAGTTACGGCGGTAGCGGGGGCTACGAGCAGTACTTC. This gives the protein CASSYGGSGGYEQYF. The rearrangement links TRBV6-2 or TRBV6-3 to TRBJ2-7; 9 bases agree with TRBD2. The CDR3 runs 15 residues. CDR1 is MNHEY and CDR2 is SVGEGT in the germline V gene. The V and J ends lost 2 bases and 3 bases, in that order; junction bases with no gene match: 5.

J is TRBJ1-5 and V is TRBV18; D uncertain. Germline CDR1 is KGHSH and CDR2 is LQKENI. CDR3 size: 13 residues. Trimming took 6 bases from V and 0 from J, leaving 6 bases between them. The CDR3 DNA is TGTGCCAGCTCTCCCAGTAGCAATCAGCCCCAGCATTTT. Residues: CASSPSSNQPQHF.

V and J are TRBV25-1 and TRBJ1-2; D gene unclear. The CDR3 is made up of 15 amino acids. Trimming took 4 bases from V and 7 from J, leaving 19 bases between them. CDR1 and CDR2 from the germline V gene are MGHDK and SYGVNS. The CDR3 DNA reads TGTGCCAGCAGTGCCTACCCGGCGGGTAGGAGTGGCTACACCTTC. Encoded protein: CASSAYPAGRSGYTF.

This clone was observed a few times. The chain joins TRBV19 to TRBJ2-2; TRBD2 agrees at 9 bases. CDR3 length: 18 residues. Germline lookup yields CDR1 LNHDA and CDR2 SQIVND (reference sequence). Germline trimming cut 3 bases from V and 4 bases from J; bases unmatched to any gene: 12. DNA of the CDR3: TGTGCCAGTAGTATGAGCGGGTCTAGCGGGGTTGGCACCGGGGAGCTGTTTTTT. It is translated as CASSMSGSSGVGTGELFF.

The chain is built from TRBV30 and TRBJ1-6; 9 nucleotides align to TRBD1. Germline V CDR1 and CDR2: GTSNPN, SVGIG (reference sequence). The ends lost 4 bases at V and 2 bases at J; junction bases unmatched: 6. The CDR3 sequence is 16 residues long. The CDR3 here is CAWTGTGPTYNSPLHF. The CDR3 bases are TGTGCCTGGACCGGGACAGGGCCTACCTATAATTCACCCCTCCACTTT.